This T cell receptor (beta chain) comes out of a study of CD8+ T cells in alopecia areata. Study-level background: Patients received oral tofacitinib, 5 to 10 mg twice daily, for moderate-to-severe alopecia areata.

The study's findings and limits: The study found higher clonality in lesional than normal scalp, especially in alopecia totalis/universalis.

cDNA reverse transcribed from extracted RNA served as the sequencing template. Using immunoSEQ multiplex PCR, the repertoire was profiled, and TCRdb retains in-frame clones only, with some absent. The profile shows 90,000 to 150,000 clones, about 50% of them singletons. V shed 5 bases and J 0 bases; nucleotides not matched to a gene: 7. The CDR3 has 15 amino acids. Per germline, CDR1 GTSNPN and CDR2 SVGIG (reference sequence). This clone appeared once. Its antigen is still unknown. Treatment specified: oral pan-JAK inhibitor, 5-10 mg twice daily. The sequences come from CD4+ T cells sorted from blood, collected at week 4, from a patient treated with tofacitinib. This sequence joins TRBV30 and TRBJ1-3; 7 positions agree with TRBD1. The receptor comes from a human donor with alopecia areata. CDR3 sequence reads: CAWGRDSSSGNTIYF. CDR3 DNA sequence: TGTGCCTGGGGCCGGGACAGCAGCTCTGGAAACACCATATATTTT.